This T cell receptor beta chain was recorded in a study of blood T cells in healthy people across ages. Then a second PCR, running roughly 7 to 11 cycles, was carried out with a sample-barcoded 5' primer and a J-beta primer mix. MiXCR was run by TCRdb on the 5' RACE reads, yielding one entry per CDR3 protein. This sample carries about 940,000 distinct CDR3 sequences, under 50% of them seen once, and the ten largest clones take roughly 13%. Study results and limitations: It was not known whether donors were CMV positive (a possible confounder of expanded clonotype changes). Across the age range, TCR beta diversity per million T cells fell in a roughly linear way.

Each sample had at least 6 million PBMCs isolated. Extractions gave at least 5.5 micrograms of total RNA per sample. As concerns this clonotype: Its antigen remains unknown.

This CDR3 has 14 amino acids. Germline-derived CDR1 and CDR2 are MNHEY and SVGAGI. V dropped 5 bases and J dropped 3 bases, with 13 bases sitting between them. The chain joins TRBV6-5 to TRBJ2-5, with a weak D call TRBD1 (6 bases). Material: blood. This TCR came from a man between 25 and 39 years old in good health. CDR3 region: CASSPGVEEETQYF. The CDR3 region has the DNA TGTGCCAGCAGTCCAGGGGTGGAGGAAGAGACCCAGTACTTC.